The clone carrying this T cell receptor beta chain is large. Its antigen remains unknown. This sample was taken from a study of metastatic and nonmetastatic thyroid tumors. Study information: The authors compared repertoires across blood and tumor or nodule tissue from malignant and benign thyroid patients. The study's findings and limits: Compared with benign nodules, malignant thyroid tumors were reported to have significantly higher TCR beta diversity in both blood and tumor.

V was pared by 4 bases and J by 8 bases, with 11 bases of the junction left unmatched. CDR3 size: 16 residues. CDR1 is SEHNR, CDR2 FQNEAQ, per germline (reference sequence). No patient received treatment before thyroid surgery. In the authors' methods: Between-group CDR3 differences, defined by clinicopathological status, yielded a distant-metastasis classifier for papillary thyroid cancer. Through MiXCR, TCRdb re-clonotyped the PCR reads. These V and J calls derive from TCRdb rather than the authors' analysis. The data show around 4,000 clones, around a third seen once. This TCR derives from a male donor with papillary thyroid cancer or a benign thyroid nodule (not recorded which). Some clones in this sample may be carry-over from other donors' samples. The rearrangement links TRBV7-9 to TRBJ1-2; TRBD1 aligns across 12 bases. The sample comprised adjacent normal tissue. The CDR3 DNA is TGTGCCAGCAGCTCCCCTTTCGGGACAGGGGGCCAAGGCTACACCTTC. Translation: CASSSPFGTGGQGYTF.